Presented here are 10 T cell receptor beta chains from one specimen sequenced in a study of Graves' ophthalmopathy and Graves' hyperthyroidism. The sequenced template was RNA, covering the TCR beta CDR3 region. Second-round multiplex PCR came after first-round RT-PCR with HTBI primers. TCRdb reprocessed the multiplex PCR reads with MiXCR, giving one entry per CDR3 protein. The sample records some 750,000 distinct CDR3 sequences, approximately 40% being singletons. Sequenced material: peripheral blood. The receptors stem from an adult man with Graves' ophthalmopathy.

This clonotype was recorded a few times. The DNA is omitted, as the CDR3 cannot be located on it reliably, and the CDR3 follows TCRdb's listing. The chain recombines TRBV25-1 with TRBJ2-2; the D call of TRBD2 is as the table states it, not checked on the DNA. Germline loops: CDR1 MGHDK, CDR2 SYGVNS. A total of 14 residues make up the CDR3, ends included. The CDR3 here is CACSASRSTGELFF.

The chain recombines TRBV11-1 with TRBJ1-2, with 9 bases aligning to TRBD1. This CDR3 is built from 15 residues. Germline CDR1 and CDR2: SGHAT and FQDESV (reference sequence). Germline trimming cut 5 bases from V and 6 bases from J; bases unmatched to any gene: 10. CDR3 coding DNA: TGTGCCAGCAGCCGGACAACGGGACAGGGTGATGGCTACACCTTC. Its protein is CASSRTTGQGDGYTF.

This chain uses TRBV25-1 with TRBJ1-1; TRBD1 is a possible D gene (5 bases). Looked up from germline, CDR1 is MGHDK and CDR2 is SYGVNS. This CDR3 spans 15 amino acids. V dropped 8 bases and J dropped 0 bases, with 16 bases sitting between them. The CDR3: CASSPPGGVNTEAFF. CDR3 bases: TGTGCCAGCTCACCACCTGGGGGGGTGAACACTGAAGCTTTCTTT.

With regard to this clonotype: At one boundary the junction diverges from the germline segment, which might be a read error. V gene TRBV24-1 combines with J gene TRBJ1-5; D is ambiguous. Germline values: CDR1 KGHDR, CDR2 SFDVKD. The CDR3 has 15 residues. The CDR3 DNA follows: TGTGCCAGCAGTGTTGTTGGGAAGGCGGATCAGCCCCAGCATTTT. Translation gives CASSVVGKADQPQHF.

This clonotype was recorded at least ten times. V is TRBV29-1 and J is TRBJ2-7; 9 bases agree with TRBD1. This CDR3 has 15 amino acids. CDR1 and CDR2 (germline): SQVTM, ANQGSEA. Losses at the gene ends were 0 bases for V and 2 bases for J; bases not matched to a gene: 5. The CDR3 here is CSVEESWTGAYEQYF. CDR3 nucleotide sequence: TGCAGCGTTGAAGAAAGTTGGACAGGGGCCTACGAGCAGTACTTC.

The rearrangement uses TRBV24-1 and TRBJ1-1; TRBD1 is a possible D gene (6 bases). The CDR3 is made up of 13 amino acids. V lost 9 bases, J lost 1 base, and 11 bases lay in between. Germline V gene sequence: CDR1 KGHDR, CDR2 SFDVKD. DNA of the CDR3: TGTGCCACCTCAGGGGTTGGGAACACTGAAGCTTTCTTT. It codes for CATSGVGNTEAFF.

J is TRBJ1-1 and V is TRBV29-1; D is possibly TRBD1 (5 bases). The CDR3 is 15 residues long. Germline V CDR1 and CDR2: SQVTM, ANQGSEA. V dropped 2 bases and J dropped 5 bases, with 18 bases sitting between them. The CDR3 region is CSVELGLAGRTEAFF. The CDR3 DNA is TGCAGCGTTGAACTGGGACTAGCGGGAAGGACTGAAGCTTTCTTT.

The J gene is TRBJ2-5, the V gene TRBV19, with D maybe TRBD1 (6 bases). V was shortened by 6 bases and J by 4 bases, with 18 bases between the two germline ends. The CDR3 is 15 residues long. CDR1 is LNHDA, CDR2 SQIVND, per germline (reference sequence). The CDR3 DNA reads as TGTGCCAGTAGCCTGATGCAGGGGCCCTTAGAGACCCAGTACTTC. Its translation is CASSLMQGPLETQYF.

This clonotype came up many times. The V gene is TRBV7-2, the J gene TRBJ1-1; 7 bases map to TRBD1. Germline lookup yields CDR1 SGHTA and CDR2 FQGNSA. This CDR3 has 14 amino acids. V lost 5 bases, J lost 6 bases, and 9 bases stayed unmatched. The CDR3 DNA is TGTGCCAGCAGCCCAAGGACAGGACTGTCTGAAGCTTTCTTT. Translated, it gives CASSPRTGLSEAFF.

CDR3 bases: TGCAGCGCTATGGGACAGTCCCAAGAGACCCAGTACTTC. This translates into CSAMGQSQETQYF. The J gene is TRBJ2-5, the V gene TRBV29-1; 7 nucleotides agree with TRBD1. V lost 7 bases and J lost 1; bases outside the gene matches: 6. The V gene's germline CDR1 is SQVTM and CDR2 ANQGSEA. CDR3 size: 13 residues.